This T cell receptor (beta chain) was sequenced during a study of T cells in Graves' hyperthyroidism and ophthalmopathy. This clonotype was counted between two and nine times. Not enrolled were patients with uncontrolled infection, other autoimmune disease, pregnancy or lactation. It was RNA transcripts that yielded the amplified TCR beta CDR3 regions. HTBI primers were the set used in a first-round RT-PCR of the TCR CDR3. TCRdb called the multiplex PCR reads again in MiXCR, with one record for every CDR3 protein. The sample records about 360,000 distinct CDR3 sequences, less than 15% being singletons. The receptor comes from a young woman with Graves' hyperthyroidism. The sample comprised blood.

CDR3 protein: CASSPRSTASRDYGYTF. The CDR3 DNA follows: TGTGCCAGCAGCCCAAGGTCCACAGCCTCGAGGGACTATGGCTACACCTTC. The chain recombines TRBV4-2 with TRBJ1-2; D not resolved. This CDR3 contains 17 residues. Germline V lookup: CDR1 LGHNA, CDR2 YNFKEQ. V was cut by 4 bases and J by 3 bases, with 21 bases left in between.